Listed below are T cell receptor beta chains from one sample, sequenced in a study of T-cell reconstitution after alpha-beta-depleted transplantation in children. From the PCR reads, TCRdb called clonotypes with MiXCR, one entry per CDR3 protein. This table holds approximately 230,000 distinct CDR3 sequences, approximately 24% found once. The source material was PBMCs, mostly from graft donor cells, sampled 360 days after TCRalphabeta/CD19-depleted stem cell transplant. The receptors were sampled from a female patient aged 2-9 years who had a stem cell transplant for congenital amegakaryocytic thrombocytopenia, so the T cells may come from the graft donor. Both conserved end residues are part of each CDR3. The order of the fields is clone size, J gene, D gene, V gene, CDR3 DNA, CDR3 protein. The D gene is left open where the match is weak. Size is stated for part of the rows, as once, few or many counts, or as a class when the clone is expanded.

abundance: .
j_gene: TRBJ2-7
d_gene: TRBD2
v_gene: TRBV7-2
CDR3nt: TGTGCCAGCAGCTTTGCGGGGGTGGCAGCTCAACCCTACGAGCAGTACTTC
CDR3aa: CASSFAGVAAQPYEQYF

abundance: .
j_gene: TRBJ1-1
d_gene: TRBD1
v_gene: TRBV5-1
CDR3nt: TGCGCCAGCAGCTTGGCGACAGGGGGAATTGCTGAAGCTTTCTTT
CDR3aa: CASSLATGGIAEAFF

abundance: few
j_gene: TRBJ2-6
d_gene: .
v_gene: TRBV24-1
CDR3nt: TGTGCCACCAGTGATTTCGGGGGTTACGTCAACGTCCTGACTTTC
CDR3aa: CATSDFGGYVNVLTF

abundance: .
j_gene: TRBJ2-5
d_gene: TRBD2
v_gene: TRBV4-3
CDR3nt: TGCGCCAGCAGCCATATGACTAGCGGGGGACAAGAGACCCAGTACTTC
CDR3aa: CASSHMTSGGQETQYF

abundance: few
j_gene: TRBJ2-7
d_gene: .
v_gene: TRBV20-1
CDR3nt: TGCAGTGCTAGAGCAGACTCGAACTCCTACGAGCAGTACTTC
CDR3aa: CSARADSNSYEQYF

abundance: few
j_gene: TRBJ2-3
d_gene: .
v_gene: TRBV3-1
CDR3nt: TGTGCCAGCAGCTATAAGATTGGGCGGGGATACACAGATACGCAGTATTTT
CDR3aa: CASSYKIGRGYTDTQYF

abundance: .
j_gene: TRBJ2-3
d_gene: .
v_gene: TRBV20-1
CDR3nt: TGCAGTATGACGTTTATAGCTCGGGGAGATACGCAGTATTTT
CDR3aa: CSMTFIARGDTQYF

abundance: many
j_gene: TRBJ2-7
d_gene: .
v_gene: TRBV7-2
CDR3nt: TGTGCCAGCAGCCCCCTAGGAGGAGAGCAGTACTTC
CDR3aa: CASSPLGGEQYF

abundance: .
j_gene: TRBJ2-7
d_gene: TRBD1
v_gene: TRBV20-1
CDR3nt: TGCAGTGCTAGAGATCGGGGACAGGGGCTAACGTACGAGCAGTACTTC
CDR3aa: CSARDRGQGLTYEQYF

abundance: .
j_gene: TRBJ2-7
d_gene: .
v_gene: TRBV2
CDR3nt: TGTGTCAGTATAAGGACAGCCAAGTCCTACGAGCAGTACTTC
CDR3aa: CVSIRTAKSYEQYF

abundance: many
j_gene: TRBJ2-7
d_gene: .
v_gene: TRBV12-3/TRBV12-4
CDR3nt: TGTGCCAGCAGTTTAGACAGAGCCTACGAGCAGTACTTC
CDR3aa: CASSLDRAYEQYF

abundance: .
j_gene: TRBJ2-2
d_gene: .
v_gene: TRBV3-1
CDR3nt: TGTGCCAGCAGCCAAGATGGGCCCACGAACACCGGGGAGCTGTTTTTT
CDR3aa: CASSQDGPTNTGELFF

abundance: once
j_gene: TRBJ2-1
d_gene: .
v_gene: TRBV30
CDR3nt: TGTGCCTGGAAACCAGCCGGGGCCTTTAATCACAATGAGCAGTTCTTC
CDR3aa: CAWKPAGAFNHNEQFF

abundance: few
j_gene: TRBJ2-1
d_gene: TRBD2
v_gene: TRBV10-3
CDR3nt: TGTGCCATCAGATACGGGGGGGCCTCAAGAAATGAGCAGTTCTTC
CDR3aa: CAIRYGGASRNEQFF

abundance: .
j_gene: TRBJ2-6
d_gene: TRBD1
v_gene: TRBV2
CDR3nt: TGTGCCAGCACTTACGGACAGGGGGCGCTTGGGGCCAACGTCCTGACTTTC
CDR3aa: CASTYGQGALGANVLTF

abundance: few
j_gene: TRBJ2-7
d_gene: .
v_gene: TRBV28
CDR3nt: TGTGCCAGCAGTTTATCCCTAACTTACGAGCAGTACTTC
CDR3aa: CASSLSLTYEQYF

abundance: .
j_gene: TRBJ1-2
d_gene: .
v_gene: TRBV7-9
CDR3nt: TGTGCCAGCAGCTACGGGGCGGAAAACTATGGCTACACCTTC
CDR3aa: CASSYGAENYGYTF

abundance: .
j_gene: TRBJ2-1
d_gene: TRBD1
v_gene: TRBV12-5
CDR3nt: TGTGCTAGTGGTTATAACCGGGACAGAAGCTACAATGAGCAGTTCTTC
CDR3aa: CASGYNRDRSYNEQFF

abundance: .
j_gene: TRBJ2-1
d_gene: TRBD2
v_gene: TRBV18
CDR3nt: TGTGCCAGCTCACCCTATTCAGCGGGGTTATACAATGAGCAGTTCTTC
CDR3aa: CASSPYSAGLYNEQFF

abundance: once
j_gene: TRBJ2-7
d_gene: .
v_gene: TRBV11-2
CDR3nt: TGTGCCAGCAGCCGAACCGGGACACCCTCCTACGAGCAGTACTTC
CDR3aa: CASSRTGTPSYEQYF

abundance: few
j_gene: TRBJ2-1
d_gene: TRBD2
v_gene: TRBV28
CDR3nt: TGTGCCAGCAGTCTTCATCTAGCGGGAGGGTACAATGAGCAGTTCTTC
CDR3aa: CASSLHLAGGYNEQFF

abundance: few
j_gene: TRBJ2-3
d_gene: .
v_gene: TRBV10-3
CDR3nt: TGTGCCACCCTTCACCGGGACAAGAGCACAGATACGCAGTATTTT
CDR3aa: CATLHRDKSTDTQYF

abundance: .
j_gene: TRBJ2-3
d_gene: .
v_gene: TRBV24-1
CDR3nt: TGTGCCACCAGTGATTTGAGCCCCACAGATACGCAGTATTTT
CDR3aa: CATSDLSPTDTQYF

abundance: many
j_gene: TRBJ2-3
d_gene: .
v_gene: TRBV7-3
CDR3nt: TGTGCCAGCAGCCCCTTACACCCGTCGGGCACAGATACGCAGTATTTT
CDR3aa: CASSPLHPSGTDTQYF

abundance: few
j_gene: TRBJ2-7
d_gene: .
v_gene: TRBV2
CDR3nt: TGTGCCAGAGGACTGCCCGGGGTTAAGAGGGAGCAGTACTTC
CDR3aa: CARGLPGVKREQYF

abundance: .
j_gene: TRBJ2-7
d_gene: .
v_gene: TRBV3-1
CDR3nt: TGTGCCAGCAGCCAGAACCCCCACGAGCAGTACTTC
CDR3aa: CASSQNPHEQYF